This T cell receptor beta chain was identified during a study of blood T cell repertoires in COVID-19. Study background: Specimens from acute and convalescent COVID-19 originated in the United States, Italy and Spain.

There are 17 residues in the CDR3. Per germline, CDR1 SGHTA and CDR2 FQGNSA. The V and J ends lost 1 base and 10 bases, in that order; junction bases with no gene match: 11. In the authors' workflow: Reference gene primer amplification gave nucleated cell count estimates. The protocol was immunoSEQ multiplex PCR, while the TCRdb copy is restricted to in-frame clones and leaves out a portion. From that table come the V and J calls and clone size; the DNA was used to work out D and trimming. This sample yields about 210,000 clones, of which about 91% are seen a single time; around 10% belongs to the top ten.

The rearrangement uses TRBV7-2 and TRBJ1-6, with 9 bases that match TRBD1. Sequenced input: PBMCs or T cells enriched from blood (not recorded which). This receptor was obtained from a man younger than 35 with acute COVID-19. CDR3 nucleotides: TGTGCCAGCAGCTTAGGATACCAGGACAGGGGCACGTCACCCCTCCACTTT. Translated, it gives CASSLGYQDRGTSPLHF.